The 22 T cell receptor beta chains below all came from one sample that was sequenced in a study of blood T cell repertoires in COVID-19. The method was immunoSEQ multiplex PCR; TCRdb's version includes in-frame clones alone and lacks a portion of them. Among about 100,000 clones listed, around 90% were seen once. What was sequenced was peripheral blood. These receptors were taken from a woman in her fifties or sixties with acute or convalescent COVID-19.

In DNA, the CDR3 is TGCAGTGCTAGTAGGTTACTAGCGGGCTACAATGAGCAGTTCTTC. It is translated as CSASRLLAGYNEQFF. V is TRBV20-1 and J is TRBJ2-1, with TRBD2 matching over 9 bases. J gave up 3 bases and V 3 bases, and 6 bases lay outside the gene matches. The CDR3 is 15 amino acids. Per germline, CDR1 DFQATT and CDR2 SNEGSKA (reference sequence).

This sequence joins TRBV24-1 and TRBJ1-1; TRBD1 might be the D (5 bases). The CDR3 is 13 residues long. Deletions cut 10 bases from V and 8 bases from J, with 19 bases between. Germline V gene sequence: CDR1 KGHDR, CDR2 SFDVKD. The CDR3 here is CATVSRESGEAFF. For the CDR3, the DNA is TGTGCCACTGTCAGTAGGGAATCAGGGGAAGCTTTCTTT.

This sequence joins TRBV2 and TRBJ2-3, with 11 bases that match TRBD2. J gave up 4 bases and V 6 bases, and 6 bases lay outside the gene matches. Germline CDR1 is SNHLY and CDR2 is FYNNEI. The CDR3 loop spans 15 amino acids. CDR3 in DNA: TGTGCCAGCAGGCGATTAGCGGGAGGGTCAGATACGCAGTATTTT. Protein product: CASRRLAGGSDTQYF.

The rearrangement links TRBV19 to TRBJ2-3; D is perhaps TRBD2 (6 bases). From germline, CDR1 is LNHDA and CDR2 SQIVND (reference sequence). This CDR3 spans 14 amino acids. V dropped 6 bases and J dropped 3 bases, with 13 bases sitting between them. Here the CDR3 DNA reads TGTGCCAGTAGCCCCCCGGGAGAAACAGATACGCAGTATTTT. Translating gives CASSPPGETDTQYF.

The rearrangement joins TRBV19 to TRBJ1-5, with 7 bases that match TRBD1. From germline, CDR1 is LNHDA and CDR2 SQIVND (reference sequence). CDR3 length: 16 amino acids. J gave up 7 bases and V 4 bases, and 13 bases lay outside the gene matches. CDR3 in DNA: TGTGCCAGTAGTAGTGAGGGGGCCCCTTATGGGCAGCCCCAGCATTTT. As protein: CASSSEGAPYGQPQHF. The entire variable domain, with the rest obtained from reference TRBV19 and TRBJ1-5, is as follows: DGGITQSPKYLFRKEGQNVTLSCEQNLNHDAMYWYRQDPGQGLRLIYYSQIVNDFQKGDIAEGYSVSREKKESFPLTVTSAQKNPTAFYLCASSSEGAPYGQPQHFGDGTRLSIL.

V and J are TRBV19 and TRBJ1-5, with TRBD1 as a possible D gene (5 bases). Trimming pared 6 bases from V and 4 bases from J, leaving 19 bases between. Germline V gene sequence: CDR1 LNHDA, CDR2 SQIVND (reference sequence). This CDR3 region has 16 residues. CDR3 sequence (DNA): TGTGCCAGTAGCACCCCCGGGGGGACCCATAATCAGCCCCAGCATTTT. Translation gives CASSTPGGTHNQPQHF.

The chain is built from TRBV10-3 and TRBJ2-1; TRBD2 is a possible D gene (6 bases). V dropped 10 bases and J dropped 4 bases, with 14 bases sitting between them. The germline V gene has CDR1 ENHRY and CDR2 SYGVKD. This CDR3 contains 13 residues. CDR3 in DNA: TGTGCCACGGGCGGGGCAGAGTACAATGAGCAGTTCTTC. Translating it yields CATGGAEYNEQFF.

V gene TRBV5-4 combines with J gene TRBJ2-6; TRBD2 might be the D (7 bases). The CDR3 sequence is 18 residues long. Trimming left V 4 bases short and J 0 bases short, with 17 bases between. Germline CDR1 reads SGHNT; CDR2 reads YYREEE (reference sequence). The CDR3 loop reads CASSGGASGSSGANVLTF. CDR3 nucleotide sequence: TGTGCCAGCAGCGGGGGGGCTAGCGGAAGCTCTGGGGCCAACGTCCTGACTTTC.

As DNA, the CDR3 is TGTGCCAGCAGCCACAGCGGGAGCTCCTACAATGAGCAGTTCTTC. Translated, it gives CASSHSGSSYNEQFF. V and J are TRBV13 and TRBJ2-1; 8 bases fit TRBD2. Germline V gene data show CDR1 as PRHDT and CDR2 as FYEKMQ (reference sequence). Germline trimming cut 5 bases from V and 0 bases from J; bases unmatched to any gene: 3. The CDR3 has 15 amino acids.

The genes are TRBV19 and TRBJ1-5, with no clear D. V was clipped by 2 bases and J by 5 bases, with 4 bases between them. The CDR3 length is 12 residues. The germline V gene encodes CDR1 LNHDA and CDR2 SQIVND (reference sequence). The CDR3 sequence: CASSIPDQPQHF. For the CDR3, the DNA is TGTGCCAGTAGTATACCGGATCAGCCCCAGCATTTT.

CDR3 loop: CASSTIAGVQGNEQFF. CDR3 bases: TGTGCCAGCAGCACCATAGCGGGAGTGCAGGGGAATGAGCAGTTCTTC. The chain uses TRBV7-2 and TRBJ2-1, with 9 positions matching TRBD2. The ends lost 5 bases at V and 7 bases at J; junction bases unmatched: 12. The CDR3 length is 16 residues. In germline, CDR1 is SGHTA, CDR2 FQGNSA.

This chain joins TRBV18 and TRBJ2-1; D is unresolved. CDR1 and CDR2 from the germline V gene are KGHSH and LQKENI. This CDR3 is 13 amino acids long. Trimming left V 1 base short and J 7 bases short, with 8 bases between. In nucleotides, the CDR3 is TGTGCCAGCTCACCACTCCTCGGGAATGAGCAGTTCTTC. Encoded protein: CASSPLLGNEQFF.

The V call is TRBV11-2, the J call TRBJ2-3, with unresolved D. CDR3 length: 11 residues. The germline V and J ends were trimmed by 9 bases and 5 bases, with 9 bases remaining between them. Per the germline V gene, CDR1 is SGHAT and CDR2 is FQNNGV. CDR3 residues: CASAARDTQYF. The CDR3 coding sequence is TGTGCCAGTGCGGCAAGAGATACGCAGTATTTT.

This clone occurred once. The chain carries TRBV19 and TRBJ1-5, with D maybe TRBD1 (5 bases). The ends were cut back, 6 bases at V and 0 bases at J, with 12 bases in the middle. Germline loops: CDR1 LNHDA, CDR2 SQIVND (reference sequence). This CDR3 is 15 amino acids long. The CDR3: CASSLVGHSNQPQHF. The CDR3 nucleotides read TGTGCCAGTAGCCTGGTGGGGCATAGCAATCAGCCCCAGCATTTT. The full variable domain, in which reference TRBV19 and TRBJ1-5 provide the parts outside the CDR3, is DGGITQSPKYLFRKEGQNVTLSCEQNLNHDAMYWYRQDPGQGLRLIYYSQIVNDFQKGDIAEGYSVSREKKESFPLTVTSAQKNPTAFYLCASSLVGHSNQPQHFGDGTRLSIL.

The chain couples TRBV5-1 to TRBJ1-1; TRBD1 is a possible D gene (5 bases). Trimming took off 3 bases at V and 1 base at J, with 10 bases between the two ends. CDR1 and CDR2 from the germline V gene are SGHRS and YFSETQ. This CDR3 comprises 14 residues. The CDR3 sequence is CASSSRQSNTEAFF. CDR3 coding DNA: TGCGCCAGCAGCTCACGACAGTCGAACACTGAAGCTTTCTTT.

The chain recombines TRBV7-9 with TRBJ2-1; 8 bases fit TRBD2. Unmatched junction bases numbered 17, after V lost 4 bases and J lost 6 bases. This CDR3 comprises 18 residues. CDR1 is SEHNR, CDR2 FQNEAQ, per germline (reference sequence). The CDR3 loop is CASSSTQSSAGAPNEQFF. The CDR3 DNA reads TGTGCCAGCAGCTCCACCCAGAGTTCAGCGGGAGCCCCCAATGAGCAGTTCTTC.

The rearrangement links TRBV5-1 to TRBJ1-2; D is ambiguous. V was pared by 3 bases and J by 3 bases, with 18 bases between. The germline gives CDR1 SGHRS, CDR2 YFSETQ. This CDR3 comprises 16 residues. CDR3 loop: CASSSASGQVDYGYTF. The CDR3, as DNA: TGCGCCAGCAGCTCGGCCTCCGGTCAGGTTGACTATGGCTACACCTTC.

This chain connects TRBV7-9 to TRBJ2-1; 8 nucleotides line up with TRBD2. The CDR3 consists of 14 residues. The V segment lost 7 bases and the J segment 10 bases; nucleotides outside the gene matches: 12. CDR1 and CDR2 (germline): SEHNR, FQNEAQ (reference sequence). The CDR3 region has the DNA TGTGCCAGCACGGCCCTAGCGGGTTACGGGGAGCAGTTCTTC. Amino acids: CASTALAGYGEQFF.

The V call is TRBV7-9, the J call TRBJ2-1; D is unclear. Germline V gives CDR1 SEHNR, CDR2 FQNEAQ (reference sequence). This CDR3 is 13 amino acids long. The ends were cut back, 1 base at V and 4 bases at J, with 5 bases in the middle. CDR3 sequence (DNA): TGTGCCAGCAGCTTAGGCGAATACAATGAGCAGTTCTTC. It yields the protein CASSLGEYNEQFF.

CDR3 in amino acids: CASSRGSYNEQFF. Written as DNA, the CDR3 is TGTGCCAGCAGCCGAGGGTCCTACAATGAGCAGTTCTTC. The rearrangement links TRBV7-3 to TRBJ2-1, with D perhaps matching TRBD2 (5 bases). Trimming took off 5 bases at V and 1 base at J, with 6 bases between the two ends. CDR1 is SGHTA and CDR2 is FQGTGA in the germline V gene. This CDR3 spans 13 amino acids. The complete variable domain, with remaining parts taken from reference TRBV7-3 and TRBJ2-1, reads GAGVSQTPSNKVTEKGKYVELRCDPISGHTALYWYRQSLGQGPEFLIYFQGTGAADDSGLPNDRFFAVRPEGSVSTLKIQRTERGDSAVYLCASSRGSYNEQFFGPGTRLTVL.

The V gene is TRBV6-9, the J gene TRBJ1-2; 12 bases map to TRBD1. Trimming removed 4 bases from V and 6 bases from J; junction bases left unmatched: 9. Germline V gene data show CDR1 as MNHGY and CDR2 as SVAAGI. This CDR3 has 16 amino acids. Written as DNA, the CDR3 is TGTGCCAGCAGTTTTCCCCGGGACAGGGGGCGAAATGGCTACACCTTC. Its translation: CASSFPRDRGRNGYTF.

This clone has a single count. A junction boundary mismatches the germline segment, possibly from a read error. The CDR3: CASSLGLSSGNTIYF. The CDR3 nucleotides are TGTGCTAGCAGCTTAGGTCTTAGCTCTGGAAACACCATATATTTT. The gene calls are TRBV7-7 and TRBJ1-3; D is unresolved. Germline lookup yields CDR1 SSHAT and CDR2 FNYEAQ (reference sequence). The CDR3 runs to 15 residues.